The sequence of this TCR beta chain was determined in a study of cytomegalovirus exposure and HLA in healthy donors. General observations from the study: On later analysis, the bulk of CMV-associated TCR beta chains appeared to be HLA-restricted.

The CDR3 runs to 13 residues. Germline trimming cut 5 bases from V and 3 bases from J; bases unmatched to any gene: 5. The germline gives CDR1 SGHNT, CDR2 YYREEE (reference sequence). Details on this clone: Antigen: not known.

Both 60 Vbeta primers and 13 Jbeta primers went into the PCR. Some clones are missing from TCRdb's copy, which holds only in-frame ones; the method was immunoSEQ multiplex PCR. Among some 130,000 clones listed, 60% to 80% were seen once. The J gene is TRBJ2-7, the V gene TRBV5-4; 7 nucleotides agree with TRBD2. The TCR was taken from a male donor in good health and CMV-seronegative. Sequencing was done on a sample of PBMCs. The chain's CDR3 is CASSRDYSYEQYF. As DNA, the CDR3 is TGTGCCAGCAGTCGGGACTACAGCTACGAGCAGTACTTC.